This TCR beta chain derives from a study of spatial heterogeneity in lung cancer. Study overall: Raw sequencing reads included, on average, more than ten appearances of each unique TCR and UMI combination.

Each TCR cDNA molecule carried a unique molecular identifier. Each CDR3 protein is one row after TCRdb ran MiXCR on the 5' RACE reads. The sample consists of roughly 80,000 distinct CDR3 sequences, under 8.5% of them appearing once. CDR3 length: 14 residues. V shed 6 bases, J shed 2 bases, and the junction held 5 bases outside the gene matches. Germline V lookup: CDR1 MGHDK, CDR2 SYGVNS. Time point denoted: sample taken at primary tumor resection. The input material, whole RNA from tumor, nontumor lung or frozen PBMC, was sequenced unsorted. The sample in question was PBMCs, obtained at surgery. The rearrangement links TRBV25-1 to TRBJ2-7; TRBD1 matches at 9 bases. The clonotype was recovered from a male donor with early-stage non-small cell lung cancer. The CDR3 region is CASRGTGRAYEQYF. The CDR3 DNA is TGTGCCAGCAGAGGGACAGGGAGAGCCTACGAGCAGTACTTC.